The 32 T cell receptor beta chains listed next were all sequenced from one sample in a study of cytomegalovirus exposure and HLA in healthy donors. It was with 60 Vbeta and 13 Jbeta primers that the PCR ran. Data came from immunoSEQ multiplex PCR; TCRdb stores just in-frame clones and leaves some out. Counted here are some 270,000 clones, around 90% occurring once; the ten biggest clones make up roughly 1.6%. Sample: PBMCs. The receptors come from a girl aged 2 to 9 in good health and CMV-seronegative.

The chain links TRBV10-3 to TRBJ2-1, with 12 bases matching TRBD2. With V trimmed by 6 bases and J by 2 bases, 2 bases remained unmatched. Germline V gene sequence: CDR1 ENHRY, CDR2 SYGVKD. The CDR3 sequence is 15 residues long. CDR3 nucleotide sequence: TGTGCCATCAGCGGACTAGCGGGAACCTACAATGAGCAGTTCTTC. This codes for CAISGLAGTYNEQFF.

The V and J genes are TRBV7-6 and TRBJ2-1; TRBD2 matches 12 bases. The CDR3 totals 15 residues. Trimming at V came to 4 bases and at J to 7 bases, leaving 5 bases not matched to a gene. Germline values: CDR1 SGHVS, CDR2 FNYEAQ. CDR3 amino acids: CASSSSGGVYNEQFF. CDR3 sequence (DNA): TGTGCCAGCAGCTCTAGCGGGGGGGTTTATAATGAGCAGTTCTTC.

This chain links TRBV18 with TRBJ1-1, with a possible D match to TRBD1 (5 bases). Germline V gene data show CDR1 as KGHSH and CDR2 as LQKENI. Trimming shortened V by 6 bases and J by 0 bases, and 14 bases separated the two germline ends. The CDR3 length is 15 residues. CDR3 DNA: TGTGCCAGCTCGTCCTCGACAGAAATGAACACTGAAGCTTTCTTT. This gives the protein CASSSSTEMNTEAFF.

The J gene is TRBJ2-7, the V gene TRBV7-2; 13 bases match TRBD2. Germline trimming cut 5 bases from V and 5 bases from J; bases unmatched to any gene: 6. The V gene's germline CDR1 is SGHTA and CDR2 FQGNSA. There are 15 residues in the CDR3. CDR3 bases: TGTGCCAGCAGCATGGGACTAGCGGGGTTCGACGAGCAGTACTTC. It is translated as CASSMGLAGFDEQYF.

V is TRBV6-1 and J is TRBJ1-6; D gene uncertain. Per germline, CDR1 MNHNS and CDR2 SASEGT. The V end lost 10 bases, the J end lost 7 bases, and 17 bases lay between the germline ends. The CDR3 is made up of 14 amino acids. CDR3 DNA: TGTGCCACCGCCCCCATGTCGGGGAATTCACCCCTCCACTTT. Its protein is CATAPMSGNSPLHF.

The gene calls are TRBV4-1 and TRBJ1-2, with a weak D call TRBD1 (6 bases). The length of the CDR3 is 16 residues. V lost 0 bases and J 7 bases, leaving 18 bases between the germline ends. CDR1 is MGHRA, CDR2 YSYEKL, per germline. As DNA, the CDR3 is TGCGCCAGCAGCCAAGATCTCACAGGGCAACGGCCTGGCTACACCTTC. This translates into CASSQDLTGQRPGYTF.

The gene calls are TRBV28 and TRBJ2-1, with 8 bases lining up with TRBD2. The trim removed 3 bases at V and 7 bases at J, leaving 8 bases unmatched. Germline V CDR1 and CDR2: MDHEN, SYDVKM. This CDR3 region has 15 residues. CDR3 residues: CASSFEAGGKNEQFF. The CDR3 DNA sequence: TGTGCCAGCAGTTTCGAGGCGGGGGGCAAGAATGAGCAGTTCTTC.

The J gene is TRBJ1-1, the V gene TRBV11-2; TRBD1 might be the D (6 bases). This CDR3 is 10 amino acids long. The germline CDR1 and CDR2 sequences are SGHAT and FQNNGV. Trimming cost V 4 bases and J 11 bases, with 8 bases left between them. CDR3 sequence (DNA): TGTGCCAGCAGCTCAGGGGAGGCTTTCTTT. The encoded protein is CASSSGEAFF.

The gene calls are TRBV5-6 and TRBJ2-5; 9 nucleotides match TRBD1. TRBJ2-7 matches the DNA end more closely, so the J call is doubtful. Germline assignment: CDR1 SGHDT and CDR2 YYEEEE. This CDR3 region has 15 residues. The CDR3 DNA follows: TGTGCCAGCAGCTTGGCCCCGGGACAGGGTTCCGAGCAGTACTTC. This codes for CASSLAPGQGSEQYF.

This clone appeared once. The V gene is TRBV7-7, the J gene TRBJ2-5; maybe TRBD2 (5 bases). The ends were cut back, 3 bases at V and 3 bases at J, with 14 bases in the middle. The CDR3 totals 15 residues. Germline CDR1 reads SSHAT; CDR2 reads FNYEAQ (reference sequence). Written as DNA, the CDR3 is TGTGCCAGCAGCTTCGGAGGCGGAGAAAAAGAGACCCAGTACTTC. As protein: CASSFGGGEKETQYF.

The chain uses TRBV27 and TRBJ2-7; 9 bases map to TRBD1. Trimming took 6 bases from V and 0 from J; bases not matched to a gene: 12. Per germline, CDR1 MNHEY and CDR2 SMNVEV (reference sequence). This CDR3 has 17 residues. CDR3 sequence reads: CASRPIPGTGSSYEQYF. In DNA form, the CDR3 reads TGTGCCAGCAGACCTATCCCCGGGACAGGGAGCTCCTACGAGCAGTACTTC.

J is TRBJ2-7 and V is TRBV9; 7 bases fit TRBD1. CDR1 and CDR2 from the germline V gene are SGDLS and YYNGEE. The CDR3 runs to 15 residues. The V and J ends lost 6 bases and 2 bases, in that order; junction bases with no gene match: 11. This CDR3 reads CASTPLDRPAYEQYF. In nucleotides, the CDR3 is TGTGCCAGCACTCCTTTGGACAGGCCAGCCTACGAGCAGTACTTC.

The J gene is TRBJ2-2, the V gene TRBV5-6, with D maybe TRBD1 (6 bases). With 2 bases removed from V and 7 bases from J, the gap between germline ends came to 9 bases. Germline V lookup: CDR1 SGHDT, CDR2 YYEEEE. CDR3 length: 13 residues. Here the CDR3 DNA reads TGTGCCAGCAGCTTAGCAGGGGTCGGGGAGCTGTTTTTT. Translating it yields CASSLAGVGELFF.

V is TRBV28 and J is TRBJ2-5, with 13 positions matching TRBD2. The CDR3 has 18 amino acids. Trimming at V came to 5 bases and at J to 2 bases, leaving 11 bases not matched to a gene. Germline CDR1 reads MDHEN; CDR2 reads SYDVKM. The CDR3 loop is CASSPTSGGATSQETQYF. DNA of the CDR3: TGTGCCAGCAGTCCTACTAGCGGGGGGGCGACAAGTCAAGAGACCCAGTACTTC. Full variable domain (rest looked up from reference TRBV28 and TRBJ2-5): DVKVTQSSRYLVKRTGEKVFLECVQDMDHENMFWYRQDPGLGLRLIYFSYDVKMKEKGDIPEGYSVSREKKERFSLILESASTNQTSMYLCASSPTSGGATSQETQYFGPGTRLLVL.

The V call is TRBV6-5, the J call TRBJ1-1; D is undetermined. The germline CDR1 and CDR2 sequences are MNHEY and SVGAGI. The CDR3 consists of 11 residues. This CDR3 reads CVEAEGTEAFF. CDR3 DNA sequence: TGTGTCGAGGCGGAGGGAACTGAAGCTTTCTTT.

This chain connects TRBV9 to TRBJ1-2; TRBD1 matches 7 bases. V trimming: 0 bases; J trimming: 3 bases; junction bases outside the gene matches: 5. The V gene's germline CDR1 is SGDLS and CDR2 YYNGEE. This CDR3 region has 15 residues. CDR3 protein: CASSVEEGAHYGYTF. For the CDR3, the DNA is TGTGCCAGCAGCGTAGAGGAGGGGGCTCACTATGGCTACACCTTC. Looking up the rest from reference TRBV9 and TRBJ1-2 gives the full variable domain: DSGVTQTPKHLITATGQRVTLRCSPRSGDLSVYWYQQSLDQGLQFLIQYYNGEERAKGNILERFSAQQFPDLHSELNLSSLELGDSALYFCASSVEEGAHYGYTFGSGTRLTVV.

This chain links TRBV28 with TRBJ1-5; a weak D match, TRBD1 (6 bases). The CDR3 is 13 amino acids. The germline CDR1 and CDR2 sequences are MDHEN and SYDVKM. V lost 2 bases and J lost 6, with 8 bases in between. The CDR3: CASSLGRGQPQHF. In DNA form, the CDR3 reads TGTGCCAGCAGTTTAGGCAGGGGTCAGCCCCAGCATTTT.

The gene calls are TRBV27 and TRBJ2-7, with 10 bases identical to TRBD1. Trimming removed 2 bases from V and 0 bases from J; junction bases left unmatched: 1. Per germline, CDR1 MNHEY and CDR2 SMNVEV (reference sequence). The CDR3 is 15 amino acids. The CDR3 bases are TGTGCCAGCAGTTTAGGGACAGGGGTCTCCTACGAGCAGTACTTC. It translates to CASSLGTGVSYEQYF.

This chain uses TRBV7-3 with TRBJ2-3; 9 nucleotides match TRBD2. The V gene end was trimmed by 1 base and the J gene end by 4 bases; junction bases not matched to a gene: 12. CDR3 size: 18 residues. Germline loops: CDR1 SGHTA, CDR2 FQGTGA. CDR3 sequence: CASSLMPARGGVPDTQYF. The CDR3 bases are TGTGCCAGCAGCTTAATGCCCGCGCGCGGGGGGGTTCCAGATACGCAGTATTTT.

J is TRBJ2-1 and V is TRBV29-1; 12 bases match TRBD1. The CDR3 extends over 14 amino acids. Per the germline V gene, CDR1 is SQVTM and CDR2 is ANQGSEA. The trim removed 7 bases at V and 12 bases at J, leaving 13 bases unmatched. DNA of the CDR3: TGCAGCGGCAACACGGGACAGGGGGCGAATTCGCAGTTCTTC. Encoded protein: CSGNTGQGANSQFF.

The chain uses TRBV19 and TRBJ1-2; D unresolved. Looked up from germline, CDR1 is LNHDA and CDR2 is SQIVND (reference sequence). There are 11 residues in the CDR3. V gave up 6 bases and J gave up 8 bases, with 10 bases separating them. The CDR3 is CASRDSGGYTF. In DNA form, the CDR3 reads TGTGCCAGTAGGGACTCGGGAGGCTACACCTTC.

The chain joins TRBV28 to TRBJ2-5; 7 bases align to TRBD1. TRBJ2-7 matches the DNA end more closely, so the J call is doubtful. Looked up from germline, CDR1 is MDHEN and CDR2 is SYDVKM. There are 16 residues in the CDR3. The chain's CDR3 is CASSSTGVYSSYEQYF. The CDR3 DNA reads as TGTGCCAGCAGCTCTACAGGGGTGTATAGCTCCTACGAGCAGTACTTC.

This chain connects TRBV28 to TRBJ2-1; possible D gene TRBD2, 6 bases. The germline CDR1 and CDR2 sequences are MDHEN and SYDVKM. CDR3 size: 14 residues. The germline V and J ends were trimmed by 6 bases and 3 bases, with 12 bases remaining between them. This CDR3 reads CASRSGLYYNEQFF. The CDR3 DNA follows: TGTGCCAGCAGATCGGGACTTTACTACAATGAGCAGTTCTTC.

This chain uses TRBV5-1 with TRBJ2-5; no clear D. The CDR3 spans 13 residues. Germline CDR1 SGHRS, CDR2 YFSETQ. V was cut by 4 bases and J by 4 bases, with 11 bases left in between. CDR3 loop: CASSLQSRETQYF. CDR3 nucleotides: TGCGCCAGCAGCCTGCAGTCACGAGAGACCCAGTACTTC.

CDR3 loop: CASTLGQGALGTGELFF. The CDR3 nucleotides read TGTGCCAGCACCCTGGGACAGGGGGCGCTGGGCACCGGGGAGCTGTTTTTT. The chain uses TRBV27 and TRBJ2-2, with 12 nucleotides matching TRBD1. CDR1 and CDR2 (germline): MNHEY, SMNVEV (reference sequence). There are 17 residues in the CDR3. J gave up 4 bases and V 7 bases, and 10 bases lay outside the gene matches.

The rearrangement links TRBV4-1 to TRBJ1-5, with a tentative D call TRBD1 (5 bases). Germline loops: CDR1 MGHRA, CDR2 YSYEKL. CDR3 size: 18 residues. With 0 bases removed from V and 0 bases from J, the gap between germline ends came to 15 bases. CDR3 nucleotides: TGCGCCAGCAGCCAAGATTTAGCGGGGGAATATAGCAATCAGCCCCAGCATTTT. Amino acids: CASSQDLAGEYSNQPQHF.

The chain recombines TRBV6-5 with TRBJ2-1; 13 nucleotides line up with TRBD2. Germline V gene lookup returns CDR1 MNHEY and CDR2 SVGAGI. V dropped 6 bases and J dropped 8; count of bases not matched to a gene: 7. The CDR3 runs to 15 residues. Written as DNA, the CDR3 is TGTGCCAGCAGACGGAGACTAGCGGGAGGATATGAGCAGTTCTTC. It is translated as CASRRRLAGGYEQFF.

CDR3 DNA: TGTGCCTGGACTCACAGGGTAGAGACCCAGTACTTC. This codes for CAWTHRVETQYF. This sequence joins TRBV30 and TRBJ2-5; maybe TRBD1 (6 bases). The CDR3 is 12 amino acids. The ends were cut back, 4 bases at V and 4 bases at J, with 10 bases in the middle. Germline lookup yields CDR1 GTSNPN and CDR2 SVGIG (reference sequence).

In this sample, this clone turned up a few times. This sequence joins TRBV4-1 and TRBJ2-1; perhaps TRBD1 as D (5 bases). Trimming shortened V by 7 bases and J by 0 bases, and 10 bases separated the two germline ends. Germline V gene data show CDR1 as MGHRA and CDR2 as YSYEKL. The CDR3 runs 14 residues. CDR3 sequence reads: CASTQDRSYNEQFF. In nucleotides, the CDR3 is TGCGCCAGCACACAGGACCGCTCCTACAATGAGCAGTTCTTC.

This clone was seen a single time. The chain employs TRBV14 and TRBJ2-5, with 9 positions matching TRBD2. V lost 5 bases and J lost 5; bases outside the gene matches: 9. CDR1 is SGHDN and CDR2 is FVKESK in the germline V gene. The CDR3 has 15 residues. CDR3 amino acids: CASSFSSGVGETQYF. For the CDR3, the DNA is TGTGCCAGCAGCTTTTCTAGCGGGGTCGGGGAGACCCAGTACTTC.

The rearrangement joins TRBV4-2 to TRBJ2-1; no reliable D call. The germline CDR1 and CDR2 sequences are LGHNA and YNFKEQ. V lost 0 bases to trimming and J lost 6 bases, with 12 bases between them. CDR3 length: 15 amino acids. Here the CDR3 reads CASSQEDSRLNEQFF. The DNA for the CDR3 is TGTGCCAGCAGCCAAGAAGACTCCCGACTCAATGAGCAGTTCTTC.

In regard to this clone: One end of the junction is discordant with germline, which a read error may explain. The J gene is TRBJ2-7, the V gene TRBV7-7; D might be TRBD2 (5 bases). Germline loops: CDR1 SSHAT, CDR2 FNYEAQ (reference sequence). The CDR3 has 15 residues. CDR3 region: CASSPRAAPLLEQYF. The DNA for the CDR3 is TGTGCTAGCAGCCCCAGAGCGGCCCCCCTTTTAGAGCAGTACTTC.